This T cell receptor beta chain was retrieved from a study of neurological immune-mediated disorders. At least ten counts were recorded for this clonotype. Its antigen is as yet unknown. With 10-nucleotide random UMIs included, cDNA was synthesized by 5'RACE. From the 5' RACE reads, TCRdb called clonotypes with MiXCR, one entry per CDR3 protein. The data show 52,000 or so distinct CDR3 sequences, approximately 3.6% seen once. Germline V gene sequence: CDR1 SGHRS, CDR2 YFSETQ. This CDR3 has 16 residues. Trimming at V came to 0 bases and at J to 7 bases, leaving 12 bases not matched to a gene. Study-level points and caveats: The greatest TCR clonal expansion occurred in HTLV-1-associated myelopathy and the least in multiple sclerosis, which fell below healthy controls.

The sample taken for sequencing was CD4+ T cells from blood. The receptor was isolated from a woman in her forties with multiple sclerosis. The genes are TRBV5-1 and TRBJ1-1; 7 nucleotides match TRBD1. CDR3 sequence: CASSLAARGGPIEAFF. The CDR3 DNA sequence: TGCGCCAGCAGCTTGGCCGCGCGAGGGGGCCCGATTGAAGCTTTCTTT.